This TCR beta chain was found in a study of shared clonotypes between healthy human individuals. This CDR3 spans 14 amino acids. CDR1 MNHEY and CDR2 SMNVEV come from the germline V gene (reference sequence). V lost 0 bases to trimming and J lost 3 bases, with 8 bases between them. Clones were read by immunoSEQ multiplex PCR, and TCRdb kept only the in-frame ones, dropping some. Found here are approximately 2,300,000 clones, 85% to 95% of them singletons; the top ten hold approximately 0.39%. The chain is built from TRBV27 and TRBJ1-2; no reliable D call. Sequenced: naive CD4+ T cells from PBMCs. Subset: CD45RA+ positively selected. The TCR comes from a young man in good health. Some clones in this sample may be carry-over from other donors' samples. CDR3 nucleotides: TGTGCCAGCAGTTTATCGATGCAGTACTATGGCTACACCTTC. Translating gives CASSLSMQYYGYTF.